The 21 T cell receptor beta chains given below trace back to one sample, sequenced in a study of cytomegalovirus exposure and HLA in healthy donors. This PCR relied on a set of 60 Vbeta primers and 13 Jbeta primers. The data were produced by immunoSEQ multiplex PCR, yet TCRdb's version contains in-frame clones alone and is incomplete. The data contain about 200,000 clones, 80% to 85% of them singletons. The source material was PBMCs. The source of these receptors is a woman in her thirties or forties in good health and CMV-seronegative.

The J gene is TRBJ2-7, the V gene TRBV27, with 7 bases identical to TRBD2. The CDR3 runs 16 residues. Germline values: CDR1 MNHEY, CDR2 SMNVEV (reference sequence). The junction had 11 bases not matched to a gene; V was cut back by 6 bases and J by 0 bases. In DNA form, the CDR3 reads TGTGCCAGCAGCCTCACTAGCGTCGGGAGCTCCTACGAGCAGTACTTC. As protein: CASSLTSVGSSYEQYF.

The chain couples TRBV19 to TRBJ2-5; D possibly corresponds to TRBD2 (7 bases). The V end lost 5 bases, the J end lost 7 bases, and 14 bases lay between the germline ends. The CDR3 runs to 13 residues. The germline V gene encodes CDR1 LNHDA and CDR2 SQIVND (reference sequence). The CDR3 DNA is TGTGCCAGTAGTGCGACAGGCGGGGGGACCCAGTACTTC. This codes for CASSATGGGTQYF.

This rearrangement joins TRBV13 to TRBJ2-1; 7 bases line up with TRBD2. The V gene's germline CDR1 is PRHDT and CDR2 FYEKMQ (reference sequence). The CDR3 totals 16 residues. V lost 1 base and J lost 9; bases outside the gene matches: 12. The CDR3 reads CASSLVAGASRAEQFF. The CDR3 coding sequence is TGTGCCAGCAGCTTAGTGGCGGGAGCCTCCAGAGCTGAGCAGTTCTTC. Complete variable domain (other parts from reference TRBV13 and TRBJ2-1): AAGVIQSPRHLIKEKRETATLKCYPIPRHDTVYWYQQGPGQDPQFLISFYEKMQSDKGSIPDRFSAQQFSDYHSELNMSSLELGDSALYFCASSLVAGASRAEQFFGPGTRLTVL.

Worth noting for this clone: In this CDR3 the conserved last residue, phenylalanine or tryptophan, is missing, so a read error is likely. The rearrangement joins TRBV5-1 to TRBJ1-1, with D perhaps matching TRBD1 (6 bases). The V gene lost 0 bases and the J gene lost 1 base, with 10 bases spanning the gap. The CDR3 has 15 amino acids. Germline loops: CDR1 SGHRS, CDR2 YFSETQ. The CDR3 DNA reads TGCGCCAGCAGCTTGGTGGCAGGGGCGAACACTGAAGCTTTCCTT. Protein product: CASSLVAGANTEAFL.

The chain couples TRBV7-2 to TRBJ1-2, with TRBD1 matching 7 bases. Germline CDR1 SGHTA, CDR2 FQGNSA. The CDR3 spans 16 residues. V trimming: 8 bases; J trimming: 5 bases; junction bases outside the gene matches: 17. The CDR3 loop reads CASCPGRGPSLYGYTF. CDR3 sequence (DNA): TGTGCCAGCTGTCCCGGTAGGGGGCCTTCCCTGTATGGCTACACCTTC.

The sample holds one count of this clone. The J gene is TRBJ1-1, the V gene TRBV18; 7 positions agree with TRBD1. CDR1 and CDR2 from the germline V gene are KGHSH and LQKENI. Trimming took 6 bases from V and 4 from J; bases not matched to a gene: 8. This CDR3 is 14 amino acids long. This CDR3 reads CASSTGVHTTEAFF. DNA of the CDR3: TGTGCCAGCTCCACAGGGGTCCATACCACTGAAGCTTTCTTT. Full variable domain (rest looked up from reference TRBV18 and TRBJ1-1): NAGVMQNPRHLVRRRGQEARLRCSPMKGHSHVYWYRQLPEEGLKFMVYLQKENIIDESGMPKERFSAEFPKEGPSILRIQQVVRGDSAAYFCASSTGVHTTEAFFGQGTRLTVV.

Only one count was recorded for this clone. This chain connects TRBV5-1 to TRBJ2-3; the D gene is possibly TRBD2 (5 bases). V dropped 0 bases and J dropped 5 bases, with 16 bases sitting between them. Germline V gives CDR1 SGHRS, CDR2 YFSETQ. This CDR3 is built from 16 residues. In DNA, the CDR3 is TGCGCCAGCAGCTTGGCCAGAGTGAGTGGGAGAGATACGCAGTATTTT. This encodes CASSLARVSGRDTQYF.

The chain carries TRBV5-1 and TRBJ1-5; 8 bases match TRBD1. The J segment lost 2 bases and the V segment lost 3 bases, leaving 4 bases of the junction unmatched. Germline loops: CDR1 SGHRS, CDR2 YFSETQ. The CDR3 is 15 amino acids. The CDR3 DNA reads TGCGCCAGCAGCTCAGGGGGCAGTGGCAATCAGCCCCAGCATTTT. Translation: CASSSGGSGNQPQHF.

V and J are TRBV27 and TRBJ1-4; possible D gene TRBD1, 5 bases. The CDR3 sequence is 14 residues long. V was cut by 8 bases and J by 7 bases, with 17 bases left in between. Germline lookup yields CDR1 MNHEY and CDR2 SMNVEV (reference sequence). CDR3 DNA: TGTGCCAGCTCCTTCTCACGGGGGGTTGAAAAACTGTTTTTT. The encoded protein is CASSFSRGVEKLFF.

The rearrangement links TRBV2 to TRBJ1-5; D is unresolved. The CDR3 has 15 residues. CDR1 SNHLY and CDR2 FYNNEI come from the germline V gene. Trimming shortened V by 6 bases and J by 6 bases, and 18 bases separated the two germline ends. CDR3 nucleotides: TGTGCCAGCAGGGCCGAGGGAGTGGTGGGTCAGCCCCAGCATTTT. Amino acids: CASRAEGVVGQPQHF.

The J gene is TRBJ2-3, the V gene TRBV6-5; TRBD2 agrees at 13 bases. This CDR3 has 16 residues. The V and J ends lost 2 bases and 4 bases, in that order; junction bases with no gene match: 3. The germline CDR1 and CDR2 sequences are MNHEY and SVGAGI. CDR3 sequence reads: CASSYGTSGIADTQYF. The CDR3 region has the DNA TGTGCCAGCAGTTACGGGACTAGCGGGATTGCAGATACGCAGTATTTT.

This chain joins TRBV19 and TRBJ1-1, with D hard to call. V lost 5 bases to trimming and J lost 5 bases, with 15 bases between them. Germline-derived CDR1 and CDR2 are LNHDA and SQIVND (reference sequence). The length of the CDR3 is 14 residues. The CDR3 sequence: CASSAIVGRTEAFF. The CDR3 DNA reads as TGTGCCAGTAGTGCTATTGTAGGGAGGACTGAAGCTTTCTTT.

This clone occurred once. CDR3 residues: CASSPGQHETQYF. The CDR3 DNA reads TGTGCCAGCTCACCAGGACAGCACGAGACCCAGTACTTC. The chain carries TRBV18 and TRBJ2-5; TRBD1 might be the D (6 bases). The CDR3 consists of 13 residues. CDR1 and CDR2 from the germline V gene are KGHSH and LQKENI. Trimming left V 2 bases short and J 5 bases short, with 9 bases between.

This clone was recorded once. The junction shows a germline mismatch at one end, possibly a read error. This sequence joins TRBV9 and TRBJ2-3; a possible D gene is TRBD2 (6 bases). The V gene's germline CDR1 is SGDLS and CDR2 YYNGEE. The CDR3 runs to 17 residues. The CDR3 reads CASSGYTTKGLTDTQYF. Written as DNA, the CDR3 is TGTGCCAGTAGCGGTTATACGACTAAGGGACTCACAGATACGCAGTATTTT. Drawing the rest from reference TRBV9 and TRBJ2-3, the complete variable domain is DSGVTQTPKHLITATGQRVTLRCSPRSGDLSVYWYQQSLDQGLQFLIQYYNGEERAKGNILERFSAQQFPDLHSELNLSSLELGDSALYFCASSGYTTKGLTDTQYFGPGTRLTVL.

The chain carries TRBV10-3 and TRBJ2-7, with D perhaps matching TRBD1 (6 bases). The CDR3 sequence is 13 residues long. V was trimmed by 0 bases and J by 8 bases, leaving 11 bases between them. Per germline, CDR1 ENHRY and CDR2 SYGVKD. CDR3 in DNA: TGTGCCATCAGTGAGTCACAGGGTGTTCAGCAGTACTTC. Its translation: CAISESQGVQQYF.

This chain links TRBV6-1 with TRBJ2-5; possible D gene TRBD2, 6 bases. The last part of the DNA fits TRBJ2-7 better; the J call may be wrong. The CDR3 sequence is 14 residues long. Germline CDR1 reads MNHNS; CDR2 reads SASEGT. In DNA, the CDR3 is TGTGCCAGCAGGGGATTGGTGGGAGGATTCGAGCAGTACTTC. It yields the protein CASRGLVGGFEQYF.

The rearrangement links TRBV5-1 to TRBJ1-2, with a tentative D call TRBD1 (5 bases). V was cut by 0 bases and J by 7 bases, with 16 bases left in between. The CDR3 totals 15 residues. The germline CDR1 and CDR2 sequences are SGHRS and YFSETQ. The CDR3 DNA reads TGCGCCAGCAGCTTGGAGGTCGACAGCTATTCTGGCTACACCTTC. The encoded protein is CASSLEVDSYSGYTF.

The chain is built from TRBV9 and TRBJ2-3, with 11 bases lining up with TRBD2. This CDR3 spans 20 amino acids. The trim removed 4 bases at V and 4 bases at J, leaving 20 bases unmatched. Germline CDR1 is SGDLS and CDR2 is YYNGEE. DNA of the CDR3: TGTGCCAGCAGCCCATTAAGGGTGGCTAGCGGGAGGTTTGCGGCAGATACGCAGTATTTT. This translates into CASSPLRVASGRFAADTQYF.

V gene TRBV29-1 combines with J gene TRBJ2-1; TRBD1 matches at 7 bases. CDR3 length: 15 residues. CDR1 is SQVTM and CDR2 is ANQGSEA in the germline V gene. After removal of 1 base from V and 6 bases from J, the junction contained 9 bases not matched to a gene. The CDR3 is CSVEGLGGWGNEQFF. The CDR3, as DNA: TGCAGCGTTGAAGGTCTAGGGGGCTGGGGCAATGAGCAGTTCTTC.

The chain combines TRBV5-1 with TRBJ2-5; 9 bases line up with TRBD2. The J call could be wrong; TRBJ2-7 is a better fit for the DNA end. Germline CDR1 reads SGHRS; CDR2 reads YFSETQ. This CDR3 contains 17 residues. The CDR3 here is CASSPIWSSGITYEQYF. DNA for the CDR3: TGCGCCAGCAGCCCGATTTGGTCTAGCGGGATCACTTACGAGCAGTACTTC.

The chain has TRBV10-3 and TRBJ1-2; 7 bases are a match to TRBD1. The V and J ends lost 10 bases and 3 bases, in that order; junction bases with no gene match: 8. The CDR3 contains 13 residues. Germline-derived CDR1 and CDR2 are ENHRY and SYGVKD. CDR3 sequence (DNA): TGTGCCACCAGACAGGGTGGCGACTATGGCTACACCTTC. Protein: CATRQGGDYGYTF.